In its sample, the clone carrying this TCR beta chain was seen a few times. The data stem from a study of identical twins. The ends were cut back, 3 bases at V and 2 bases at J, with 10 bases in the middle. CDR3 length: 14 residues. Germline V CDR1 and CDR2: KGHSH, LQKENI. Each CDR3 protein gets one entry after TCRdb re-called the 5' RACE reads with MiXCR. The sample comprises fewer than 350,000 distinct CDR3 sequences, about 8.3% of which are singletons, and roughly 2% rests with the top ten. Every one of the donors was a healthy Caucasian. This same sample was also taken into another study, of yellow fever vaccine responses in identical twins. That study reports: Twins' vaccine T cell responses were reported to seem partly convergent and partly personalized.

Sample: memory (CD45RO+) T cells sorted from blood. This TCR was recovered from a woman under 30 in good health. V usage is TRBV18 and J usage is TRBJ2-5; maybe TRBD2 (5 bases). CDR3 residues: CASSPRRLQETQYF. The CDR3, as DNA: TGTGCCAGCTCACCTCGAAGACTACAAGAGACCCAGTACTTC.